The 23 T cell receptor beta chains in this list originate from one sample, sequenced in a study of blood T cells in healthy people across ages. The authors ran a second PCR of about 6 to 11 cycles using a sample-barcoded 5' primer and a J-beta primer mix. Each CDR3 protein is one row after TCRdb ran MiXCR on the 5' RACE reads. Of about 540,000 distinct CDR3 sequences in the sample, 24% are singletons; the top ten hold just under 9%. This same sample was also part of a study on T cells of mothers and their children.

Sample: blood. The receptors derive from a boy younger than 18 in good health.

This clonotype appeared many times. The chain links TRBV24-1 to TRBJ2-1, with TRBD2 matching 8 bases. The CDR3 has 16 amino acids. V shed 0 bases, J shed 0 bases, and the junction held 0 bases outside the gene matches. CDR1 is KGHDR, CDR2 SFDVKD, per germline. CDR3 DNA: TGTGCCACCAGTGATTTGCTAGCGGGCTCCTACAATGAGCAGTTCTTC. Residues: CATSDLLAGSYNEQFF.

This chain links TRBV4-1 with TRBJ2-7, with D possibly being TRBD1 (6 bases). The germline V and J ends were trimmed by 5 bases and 6 bases, with 20 bases remaining between them. The CDR3 length is 15 residues. Germline loops: CDR1 MGHRA, CDR2 YSYEKL. CDR3 DNA: TGCGCCAGCAGCGACCCGCCGGGACAAGGCTTCGAGCAGTACTTC. It is translated as CASSDPPGQGFEQYF.

CDR3 loop: CSARDSPGAGYGYTF. DNA for the CDR3: TGCAGTGCTAGAGATTCCCCAGGGGCTGGCTATGGCTACACCTTC. This chain joins TRBV20-1 and TRBJ1-2; TRBD1 might be the D (6 bases). From germline, CDR1 is DFQATT and CDR2 SNEGSKA (reference sequence). Trimming pared 0 bases from V and 4 bases from J, leaving 15 bases between. The CDR3 runs to 15 residues.

There are a few counts of this clonotype. The V call is TRBV5-1, the J call TRBJ2-5, with TRBD1 identical over 7 bases. The CDR3 has 14 amino acids. Per the germline V gene, CDR1 is SGHRS and CDR2 is YFSETQ. V was pared by 3 bases and J by 4 bases, with 6 bases of the junction left unmatched. CDR3 sequence reads: CASSYLTGRETQYF. The CDR3 DNA is TGCGCCAGCAGCTACCTGACAGGGAGAGAGACCCAGTACTTC.

This clonotype was counted a few times. Its ends do not fully match the called genes, so a read error is possible. This sequence joins TRBV29-1 and TRBJ2-1; 7 bases fit TRBD2. The germline V gene has CDR1 SQVTM and CDR2 ANQGSEA. This CDR3 region has 13 residues. CDR3 in amino acids: CSVESSGNNGQFF. CDR3 DNA sequence: TGCAGCGTTGAGTCTAGCGGAAACAATGGGCAGTTCTTC.

This clonotype occurred a few times. The chain has TRBV24-1 and TRBJ2-1; TRBD2 agrees at 7 bases. The CDR3 spans 16 residues. Germline lookup yields CDR1 KGHDR and CDR2 SFDVKD. Trimming took 4 bases from V and 0 from J; bases not matched to a gene: 5. CDR3 nucleotide sequence: TGTGCCACCAGTGAAGTATCGGGGGGCTCCTACAATGAGCAGTTCTTC. It translates to CATSEVSGGSYNEQFF.

This clonotype was seen many times. The chain uses TRBV5-1 and TRBJ2-1; D gene uncertain. V was clipped by 5 bases and J by 10 bases, with 13 bases between them. This CDR3 has 12 residues. Germline assignment: CDR1 SGHRS and CDR2 YFSETQ. This CDR3 reads CASREPSAEQFF. As DNA, the CDR3 is TGCGCCAGCAGGGAGCCGAGCGCGGAGCAGTTCTTC.

The chain joins TRBV7-2 to TRBJ1-2; perhaps TRBD1 as D (5 bases). Per germline, CDR1 SGHTA and CDR2 FQGNSA. Trimming took 2 bases from V and 8 from J, leaving 12 bases between them. The CDR3 runs 13 residues. The CDR3 loop is CASSLFGTKGYTF. CDR3 nucleotides: TGTGCCAGCAGCTTATTTGGGACCAAAGGCTACACCTTC.

This clonotype was counted ten times or more. The chain links TRBV29-1 to TRBJ2-5, with D unresolved. The CDR3 loop spans 15 amino acids. Germline CDR1 and CDR2: SQVTM and ANQGSEA. The V and J ends lost 3 bases and 1 base respectively, with 15 bases between them. CDR3 region: CSVDEWPKGQETQYF. CDR3 DNA sequence: TGCAGCGTTGACGAGTGGCCAAAGGGCCAAGAGACCCAGTACTTC.

The table lists this clonotype with many counts. The chain couples TRBV2 to TRBJ2-6, with TRBD1 identical over 7 bases. This CDR3 has 15 amino acids. CDR1 and CDR2 (germline): SNHLY, FYNNEI. The V gene end was trimmed by 6 bases and the J gene end by 1 base; junction bases not matched to a gene: 3. The CDR3 coding sequence is TGTGCCAGCAGAGACAGGGTTTCTGGGGCCAACGTCCTGACTTTC. It is translated as CASRDRVSGANVLTF.

V is TRBV9 and J is TRBJ2-5, with 7 bases aligning to TRBD2. The J call may be faulty, since TRBJ2-1 better matches the DNA end. Germline loops: CDR1 SGDLS, CDR2 YYNGEE. The length of the CDR3 is 18 residues. The CDR3 spells CASSVEGHGGSPGNEQFF. As DNA, the CDR3 is TGTGCCAGCAGCGTAGAAGGTCATGGCGGGAGCCCTGGGAATGAGCAGTTCTTC.

Note on this clonotype: Sequence at one end of the junction differs from germline and may be a read error. This sequence joins TRBV7-2 and TRBJ2-1, with D tentatively TRBD2 (5 bases). The CDR3 consists of 12 residues. CDR1 SGHTA and CDR2 FQGNSA come from the germline V gene. DNA for the CDR3: TGTGCCAGCAGGCTTTCTTGGACGGAGGCGCACTTC. Protein: CASRLSWTEAHF.

V gene TRBV20-1 combines with J gene TRBJ2-5; a weak D match, TRBD1 (5 bases). Gene TRBJ2-7 matches the end of the DNA better, so the J call may be wrong. CDR1 DFQATT and CDR2 SNEGSKA come from the germline V gene (reference sequence). This CDR3 region has 13 residues. CDR3 sequence reads: CSARVTGTYEQYF. The DNA of the CDR3 is TGCAGTGCTAGAGTCACAGGCACCTACGAGCAGTACTTC.

The V call is TRBV5-1, the J call TRBJ2-5; 8 bases fit TRBD2. V shed 3 bases and J 1 base; nucleotides not matched to a gene: 5. This CDR3 region has 15 residues. Germline CDR1 and CDR2: SGHRS and YFSETQ. CDR3 DNA: TGCGCCAGCAGCTATAGCGGGGCCATCCAAGAGACCCAGTACTTC. Amino acid sequence: CASSYSGAIQETQYF.

V gene TRBV7-8 combines with J gene TRBJ2-1; 7 bases match TRBD1. This CDR3 is 18 amino acids long. The germline CDR1 and CDR2 sequences are SGHVS and FQNEAQ. V trimming: 2 bases; J trimming: 6 bases; junction bases outside the gene matches: 16. CDR3 sequence reads: CASSLIGGGRGRGNEQFF. Written as DNA, the CDR3 is TGTGCCAGCAGCTTAATAGGGGGTGGCAGGGGGAGAGGCAATGAGCAGTTCTTC.

This clonotype was seen only a few times. The V call is TRBV28, the J call TRBJ2-2; possible D gene TRBD1, 5 bases. The V end lost 5 bases, the J end lost 3 bases, and 13 bases lay between the germline ends. The CDR3 spans 15 residues. CDR1 is MDHEN and CDR2 is SYDVKM in the germline V gene. The CDR3 DNA sequence: TGTGCCAGCAGTCTGGGGCTAGTAGACACCGGGGAGCTGTTTTTT. Amino acids: CASSLGLVDTGELFF.

The rearrangement joins TRBV20-1 to TRBJ2-2; D gene unclear. The V gene lost 0 bases and the J gene lost 7 bases, with 12 bases spanning the gap. Per germline, CDR1 DFQATT and CDR2 SNEGSKA (reference sequence). This CDR3 is 14 amino acids long. DNA for the CDR3: TGCAGTGCTAGAGATGATAGGGATCACGGGGAGCTGTTTTTT. As protein: CSARDDRDHGELFF.

The chain recombines TRBV29-1 with TRBJ1-1; 9 bases match TRBD1. CDR3 size: 13 residues. Germline trimming cut 5 bases from V and 6 bases from J; bases unmatched to any gene: 7. Germline CDR1 and CDR2: SQVTM and ANQGSEA. The CDR3 spells CSVQQGALPEAFF. As DNA, the CDR3 is TGCAGCGTTCAACAGGGGGCTCTACCTGAAGCTTTCTTT.

V gene TRBV28 combines with J gene TRBJ1-1; tentatively, D is TRBD1 (6 bases). The CDR3 contains 14 residues. The V end lost 6 bases, the J end lost 5 bases, and 16 bases lay between the germline ends. The V gene's germline CDR1 is MDHEN and CDR2 SYDVKM. The CDR3 coding sequence is TGTGCCAGCAGCCAGAGGGGGGGCCGAACTGAAGCTTTCTTT. Translation gives CASSQRGGRTEAFF.

This clonotype was seen a handful of times. This chain uses TRBV11-2 with TRBJ1-6; TRBD1 aligns across 8 bases. CDR3 length: 15 amino acids. Germline V CDR1 and CDR2: SGHAT, FQNNGV. With 1 base clipped from V and 4 bases from J, the junction kept 0 bases outside the gene matches. The CDR3 loop reads CASSLGTGYNSPLHF. Written as DNA, the CDR3 is TGTGCCAGCAGCTTAGGGACAGGGTATAATTCACCCCTCCACTTT. Together with reference TRBV11-2 and TRBJ1-6, the CDR3 gives the full variable domain: EAGVAQSPRYKIIEKRQSVAFWCNPISGHATLYWYQQILGQGPKLLIQFQNNGVVDDSQLPKDRFSAERLKGVDSTLKIQPAKLEDSAVYLCASSLGTGYNSPLHFGNGTRLTVT.

The J gene is TRBJ1-1, the V gene TRBV3-1; weak D call: TRBD1 (5 bases). Per the germline V gene, CDR1 is LGHDT and CDR2 is YNNKEL (reference sequence). This CDR3 comprises 16 residues. Trimming removed 4 bases from V and 0 bases from J, with 15 bases in between. The chain's CDR3 is CASSLGAGNMNTEAFF. The CDR3 coding sequence is TGTGCCAGCAGCCTAGGGGCAGGGAACATGAACACTGAAGCTTTCTTT.

The sample holds many counts of this clonotype. The rearrangement uses TRBV6-2 or TRBV6-3 and TRBJ2-4; no firm D call. The CDR3 sequence is 10 residues long. Germline V gene lookup returns CDR1 MNHEY and CDR2 SVGEGT. Trimming removed 6 bases from V and 3 bases from J, with 0 bases in between. CDR3: CASSKNIQYF. As DNA, the CDR3 is TGTGCCAGCAGCAAAAACATTCAGTACTTC.

Only a few counts were recorded for this clonotype. The genes are TRBV20-1 and TRBJ1-5; D gene ambiguous. V was shortened by 2 bases and J by 3 bases, with 8 bases between the two germline ends. The CDR3 extends over 13 amino acids. Germline assignment: CDR1 DFQATT and CDR2 SNEGSKA (reference sequence). The CDR3 here is CSARQALNQPQHF. CDR3 bases: TGCAGTGCTAGACAGGCCCTCAATCAGCCCCAGCATTTT.